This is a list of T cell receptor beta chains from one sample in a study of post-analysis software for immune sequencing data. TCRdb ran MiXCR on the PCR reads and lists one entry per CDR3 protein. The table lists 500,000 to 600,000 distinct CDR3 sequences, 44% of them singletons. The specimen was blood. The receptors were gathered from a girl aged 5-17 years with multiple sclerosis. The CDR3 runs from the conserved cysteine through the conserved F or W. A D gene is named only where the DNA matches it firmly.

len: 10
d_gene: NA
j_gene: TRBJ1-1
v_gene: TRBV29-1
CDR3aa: CSVDFSEAFF

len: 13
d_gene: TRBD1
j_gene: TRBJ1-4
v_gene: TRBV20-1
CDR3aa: CSAVTGGDEKLFF

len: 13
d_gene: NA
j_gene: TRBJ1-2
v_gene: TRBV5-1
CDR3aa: CASSLDGTYGYTF

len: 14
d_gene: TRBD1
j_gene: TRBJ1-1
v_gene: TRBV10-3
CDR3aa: CAISGDRGDTEAFF

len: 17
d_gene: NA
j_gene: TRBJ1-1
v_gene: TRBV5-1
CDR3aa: CASSLWGTENLNTEAFF

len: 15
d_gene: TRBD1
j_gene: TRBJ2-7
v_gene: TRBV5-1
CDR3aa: CASSTMQGVRREQYF

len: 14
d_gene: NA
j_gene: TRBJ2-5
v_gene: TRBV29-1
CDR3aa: CSVGRHLTRETQYF

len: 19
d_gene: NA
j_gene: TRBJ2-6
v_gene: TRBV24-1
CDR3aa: CATSGRDIRTQAGANVLTF

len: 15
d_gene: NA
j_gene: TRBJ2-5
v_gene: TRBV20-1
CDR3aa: CSARDRSTGKETQYF

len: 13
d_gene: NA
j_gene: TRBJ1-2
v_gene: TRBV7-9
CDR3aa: CASSSMTVSGYTF

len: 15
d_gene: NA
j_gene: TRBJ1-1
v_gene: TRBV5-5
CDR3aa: CASSLPTGLNTEAFF

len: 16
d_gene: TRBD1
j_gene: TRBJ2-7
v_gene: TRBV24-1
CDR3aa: CATSASTGMSSYEQYF

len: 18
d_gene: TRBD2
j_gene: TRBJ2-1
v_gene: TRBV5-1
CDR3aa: CASSWGSGGTISYNEQFF

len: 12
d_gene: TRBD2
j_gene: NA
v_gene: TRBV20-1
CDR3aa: CSAGGGIHEQYF

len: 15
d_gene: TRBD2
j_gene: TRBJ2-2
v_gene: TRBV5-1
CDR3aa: CASSQGTSRAGELFF

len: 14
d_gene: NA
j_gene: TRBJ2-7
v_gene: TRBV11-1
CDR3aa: CASSPEGTGYGQYF

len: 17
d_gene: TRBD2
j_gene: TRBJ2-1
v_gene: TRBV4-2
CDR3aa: CASSQEELADPYNEQFF

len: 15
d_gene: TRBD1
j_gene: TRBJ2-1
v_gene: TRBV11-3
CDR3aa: CASSFRDRGYNEQFF

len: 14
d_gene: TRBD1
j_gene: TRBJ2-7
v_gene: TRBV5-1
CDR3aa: CASSHGQGSYGQYF

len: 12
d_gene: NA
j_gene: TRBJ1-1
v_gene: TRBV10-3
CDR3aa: CAISPLDGEAFF

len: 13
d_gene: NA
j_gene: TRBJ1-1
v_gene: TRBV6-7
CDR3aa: CASRYSLHREAFF

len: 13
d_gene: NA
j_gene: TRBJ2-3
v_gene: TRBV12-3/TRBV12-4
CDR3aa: CASSPTLGWSKYF

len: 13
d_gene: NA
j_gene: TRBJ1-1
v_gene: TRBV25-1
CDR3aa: CASSELVNTEAFF

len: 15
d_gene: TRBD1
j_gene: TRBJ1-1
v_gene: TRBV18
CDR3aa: CASSPLGTANTEAFF

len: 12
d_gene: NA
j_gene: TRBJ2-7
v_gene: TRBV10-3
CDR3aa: CAISSPRDEQYF

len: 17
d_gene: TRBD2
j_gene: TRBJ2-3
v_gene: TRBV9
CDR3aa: CASSARGSGGITDTQYF

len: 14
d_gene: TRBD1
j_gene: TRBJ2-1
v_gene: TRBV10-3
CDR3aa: CAISESGQGNEQFF

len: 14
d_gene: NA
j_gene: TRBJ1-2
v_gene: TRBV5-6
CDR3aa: CASSPLLRAYGYTF

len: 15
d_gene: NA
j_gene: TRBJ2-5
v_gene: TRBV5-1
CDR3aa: CASSLGAAYQETQYF

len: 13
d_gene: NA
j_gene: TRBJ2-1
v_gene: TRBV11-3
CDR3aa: CASSFTEYNEQFF

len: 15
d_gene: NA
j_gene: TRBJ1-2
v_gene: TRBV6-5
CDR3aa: CASSYFGARPYGYTF

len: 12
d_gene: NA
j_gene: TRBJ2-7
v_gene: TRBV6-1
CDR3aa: CASSDRPHEQYF

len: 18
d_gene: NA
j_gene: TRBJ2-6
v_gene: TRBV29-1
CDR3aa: CSVHPGTSRSSGANVLTF

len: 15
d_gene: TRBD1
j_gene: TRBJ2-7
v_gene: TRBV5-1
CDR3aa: CASSSTGDRAYEQYF

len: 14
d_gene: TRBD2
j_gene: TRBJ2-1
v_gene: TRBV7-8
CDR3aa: CASSFSSGYNEQFF

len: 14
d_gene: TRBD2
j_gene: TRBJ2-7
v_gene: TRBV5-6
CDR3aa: CASSKGLAIYEQYF

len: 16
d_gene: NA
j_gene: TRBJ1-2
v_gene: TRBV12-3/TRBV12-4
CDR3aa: CASSPLGAGFSYGYTF

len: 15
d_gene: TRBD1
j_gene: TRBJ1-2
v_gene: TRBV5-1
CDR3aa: CASSFRQGVNYGYTF

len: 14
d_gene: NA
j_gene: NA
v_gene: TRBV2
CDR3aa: CASRSQGPSYEQYF

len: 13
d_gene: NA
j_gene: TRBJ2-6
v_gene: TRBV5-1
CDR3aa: CASSHSGANVLTF

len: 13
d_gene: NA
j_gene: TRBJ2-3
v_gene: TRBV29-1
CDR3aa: CSVEGTTRDTQYF

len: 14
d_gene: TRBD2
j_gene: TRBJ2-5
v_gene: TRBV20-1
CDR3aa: CSARTSGGKETQYF

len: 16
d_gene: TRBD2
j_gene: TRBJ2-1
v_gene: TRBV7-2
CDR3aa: CASSLEGGGSFNEQFF

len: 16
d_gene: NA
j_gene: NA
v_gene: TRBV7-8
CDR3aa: CASSLAGTRITYEQYF

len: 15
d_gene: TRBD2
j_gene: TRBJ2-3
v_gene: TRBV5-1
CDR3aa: CTSSLETGGADTQYF

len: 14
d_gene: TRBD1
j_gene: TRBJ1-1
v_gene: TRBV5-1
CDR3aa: CASSQTGGSTEAFF

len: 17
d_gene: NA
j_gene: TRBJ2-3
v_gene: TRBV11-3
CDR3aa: CASSLGWSSGLTHTQYF

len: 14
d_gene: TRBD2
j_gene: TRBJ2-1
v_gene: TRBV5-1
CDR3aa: CASSLGGLDNEQFF

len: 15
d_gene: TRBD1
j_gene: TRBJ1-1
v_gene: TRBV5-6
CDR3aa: CASSLGTGQITEAFF

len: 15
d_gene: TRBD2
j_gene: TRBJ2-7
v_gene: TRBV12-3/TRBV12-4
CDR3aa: CASSFSGRTLGEQYF

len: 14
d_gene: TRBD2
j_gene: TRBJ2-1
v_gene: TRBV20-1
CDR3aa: CSAKTSGPTNEQFF

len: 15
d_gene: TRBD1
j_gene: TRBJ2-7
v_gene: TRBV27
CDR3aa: CASSLGSRGPYEQYF

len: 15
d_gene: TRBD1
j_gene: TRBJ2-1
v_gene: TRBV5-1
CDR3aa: CASAGQGVSYNKQFF

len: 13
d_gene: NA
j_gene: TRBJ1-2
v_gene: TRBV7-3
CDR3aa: CASSLYNRDGYTF

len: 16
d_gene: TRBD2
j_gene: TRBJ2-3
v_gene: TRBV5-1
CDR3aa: CASSLELAGSTDTQYF

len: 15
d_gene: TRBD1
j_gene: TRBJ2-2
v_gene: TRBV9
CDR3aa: CASNRGQGGTGELFF

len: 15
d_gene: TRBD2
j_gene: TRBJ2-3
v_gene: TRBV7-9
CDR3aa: CASSSSLAGEDTQYF

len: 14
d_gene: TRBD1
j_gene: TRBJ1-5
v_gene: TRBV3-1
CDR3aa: CASSDRGGNQPQHF

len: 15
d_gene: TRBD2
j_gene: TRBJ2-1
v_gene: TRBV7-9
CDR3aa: CASSNKRGAGNEQFF

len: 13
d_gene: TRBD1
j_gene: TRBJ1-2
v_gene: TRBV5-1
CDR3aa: CASRSDRGEGYTF